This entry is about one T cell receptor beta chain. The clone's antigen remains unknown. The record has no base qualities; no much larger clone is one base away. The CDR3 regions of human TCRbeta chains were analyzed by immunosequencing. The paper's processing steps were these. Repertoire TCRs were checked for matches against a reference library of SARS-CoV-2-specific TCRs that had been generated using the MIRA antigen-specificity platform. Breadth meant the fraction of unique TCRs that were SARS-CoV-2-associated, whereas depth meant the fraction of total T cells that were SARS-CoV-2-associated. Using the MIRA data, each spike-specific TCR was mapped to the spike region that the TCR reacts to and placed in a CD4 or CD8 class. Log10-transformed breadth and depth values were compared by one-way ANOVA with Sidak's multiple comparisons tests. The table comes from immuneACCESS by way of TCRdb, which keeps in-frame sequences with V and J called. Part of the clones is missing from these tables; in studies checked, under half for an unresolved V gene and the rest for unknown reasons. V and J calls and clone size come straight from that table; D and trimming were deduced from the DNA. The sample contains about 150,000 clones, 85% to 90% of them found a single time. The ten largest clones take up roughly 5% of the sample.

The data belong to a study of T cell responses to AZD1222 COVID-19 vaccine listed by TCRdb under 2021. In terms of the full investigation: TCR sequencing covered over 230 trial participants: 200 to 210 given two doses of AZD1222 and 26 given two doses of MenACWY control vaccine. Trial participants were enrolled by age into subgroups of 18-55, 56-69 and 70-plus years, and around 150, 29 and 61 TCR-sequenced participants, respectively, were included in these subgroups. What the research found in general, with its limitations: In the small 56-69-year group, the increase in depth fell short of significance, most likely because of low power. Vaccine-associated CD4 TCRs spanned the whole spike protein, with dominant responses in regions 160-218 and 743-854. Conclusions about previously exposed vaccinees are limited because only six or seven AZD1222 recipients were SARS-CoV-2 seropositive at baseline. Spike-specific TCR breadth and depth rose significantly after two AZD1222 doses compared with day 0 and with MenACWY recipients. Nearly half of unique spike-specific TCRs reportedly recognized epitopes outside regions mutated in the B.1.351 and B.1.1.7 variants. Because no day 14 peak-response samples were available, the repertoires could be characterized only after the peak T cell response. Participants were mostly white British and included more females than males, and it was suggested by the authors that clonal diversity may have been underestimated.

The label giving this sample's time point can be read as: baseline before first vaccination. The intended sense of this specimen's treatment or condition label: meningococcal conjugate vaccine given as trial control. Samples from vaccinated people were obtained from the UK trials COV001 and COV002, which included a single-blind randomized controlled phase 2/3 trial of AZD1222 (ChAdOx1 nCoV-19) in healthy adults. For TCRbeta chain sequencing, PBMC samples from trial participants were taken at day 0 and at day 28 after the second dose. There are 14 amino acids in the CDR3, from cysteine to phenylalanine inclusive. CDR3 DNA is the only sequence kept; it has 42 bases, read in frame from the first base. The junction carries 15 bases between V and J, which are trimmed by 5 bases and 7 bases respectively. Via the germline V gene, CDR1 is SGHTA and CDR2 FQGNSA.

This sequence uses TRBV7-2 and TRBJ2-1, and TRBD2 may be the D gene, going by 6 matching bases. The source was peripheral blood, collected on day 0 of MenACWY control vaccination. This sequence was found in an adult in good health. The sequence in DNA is TGTGCCAGCAGCCCAATCCTCGGGGGTAATGAGCAGTTCTTC. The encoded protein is CASSPILGGNEQFF.